This T cell receptor beta chain originates from a study of blood T cells in healthy people across ages (dated by TCRdb to between 2014 and 2017). Regarding the study in general: Template switching captured roughly one uniquely barcoded TCR beta cDNA molecule per two T cells in model experiments. The study measured age-related changes in TCR beta repertoire diversity using deep sequencing normalized with unique cDNA molecular identifiers. Donors of different ages were randomly distributed across sequencing lanes to avoid experimental bias. For two donors (one aged 18 to 30 and one aged 80 or older), the study analyzed two additional independent replicas of 1 million unique cDNA reads from the same blood draw. Donors were grouped into four age groups: young (average 16 years), middle-aged (around 39), aged (around 60) and long-lived (approximately 82).

Paper-wide results and their limitations: There was a strong correlation between observed TCR beta diversity and the percentage of naive T cells measured by flow cytometry. Estimates of total diversity from one million sequenced T cells were regarded as lower bounds and underestimates. Observed TCR beta diversity per million T cells fell roughly linearly with age, and a significant reduction was already apparent by age roughly 40. Compared with the aged group, the long-lived group had more naive CD4+ T cells, fewer expanded clones and increased TCR diversity, suggesting age selection. The CMV infection status of donors was not known, potentially confounding age-related changes in expanded clonotypes. Bulk unsorted PBMC profiling prevented conclusive comparison of naive and antigen-experienced compartments.

Library construction relied on 5' RACE. This sample was sequenced with an Illumina HiSeq 2500. A second PCR of 7 to 11 cycles was performed with a sample-barcoded 5' primer and a J-beta primer mix. A template-switch 5' adaptor carrying 12 random nucleotides introduced a unique molecular identifier onto each TCR beta cDNA molecule. Each sample yielded at least 3 million CDR3-containing paired-end reads. All of the RNA was converted into first-strand cDNA using the Mint cDNA synthesis kit, with a TRBC-specific oligonucleotide serving as the primer. Following uracil-DNA glycosylase treatment, all cDNA underwent a first 18-cycle PCR with the universal primers M1SS and BC2_uni_R. The authors processed their data as follows. Normalization of each sample was performed by random selection of 1 million high-quality reads, each carrying a distinct molecular identifier. Reads sharing molecular identifiers were discarded rather than binned into consensus sequences. MiTCR, run with a Q25 quality threshold and the strictest error-elimination algorithm, handled CDR3 identification, clonotype clustering and error correction. A nonparametric unseen species model with Euler transformation was used to estimate lower-bound total TCR beta diversity. TCRdb reanalyzed the raw reads on its own, using fastp at Q25 for trimming and MiXCR for clone calling, and kept in-frame beta chains. All rows with the same CDR3 protein become a single entry with the most common DNA and genes. What appears here as the V and J calls and clone size reflects TCRdb's work, not the paper's. The sample profile shows 800,000 to 1,000,000 distinct CDR3 sequences; about 48% of them were found once. The top ten clones comprise 13% of the sample.

Donors were 35 to 40 systemically healthy Caucasian individuals from Russia aged roughly 6 to 90 years. Approximately 11 milliliters of peripheral blood were drawn from each donor into EDTA-treated Vacutainer tubes. Ficoll-Paque density-gradient centrifugation was used to isolate PBMCs, with at least 7 million per sample. Trizol reagent was used to extract total RNA from PBMCs, with at least 5 micrograms per sample. For every donor, flow cytometry on a PBMC aliquot measured the percentage of naive CD45RAhigh/CD27high T cells. A note on this clonotype: The specificity of this receptor is unknown. No quality values exist for individual bases; no much larger clone is one base distant.

V lost 6 bases and J lost 1 base, and the count of bases not matched to a germline gene is 6. The cysteine opens and the phenylalanine closes a CDR3 of 15 amino acids. The read is trimmed to its CDR3 DNA, 45 bases read in frame from base 1. This receptor was identified in a man between 25 and 39 years old in good health. This sequence uses TRBV12-3 or TRBV12-4 and TRBJ2-7, with 10 bases aligning to TRBD1. The sample consisted of blood. In nucleotides, the sequence is TGTGCCAGCAGAGCCCCGGGACAGGGGTCCTACGAGCAGTACTTC. This gives the protein CASRAPGQGSYEQYF.